In its sample, the clone carrying this T cell receptor (beta chain) was seen many times. Its antigen remains unknown. Combining a sample-barcoded 5' primer with a J-beta primer mix, a second PCR ran for roughly 7 to 12 cycles. TCRdb fed the 5' RACE reads into MiXCR, producing one record per CDR3 protein. The data hold about 900,000 distinct CDR3 sequences, with about 48% observed a single time. The data were taken from a study of blood T cells in healthy people across ages. General study results and limits: PBMCs left unsorted prevented a conclusive naive versus antigen-experienced comparison. The study found more naive CD4+ cells and higher diversity in long-lived than aged donors.

V lost 5 bases and J 1 base, leaving 8 bases between the germline ends. The CDR3 has 13 residues. The germline CDR1 and CDR2 sequences are SEHNR and FQNEAQ (reference sequence). The chain joins TRBV7-9 to TRBJ1-1, with no clear D. The sequence was obtained from a man aged 25 to 45 in good health. The sequencing input was blood. Here the CDR3 DNA reads TGTGCCAGCAGCGAGGGTCAGAACACTGAAGCTTTCTTT. The encoded protein is CASSEGQNTEAFF.